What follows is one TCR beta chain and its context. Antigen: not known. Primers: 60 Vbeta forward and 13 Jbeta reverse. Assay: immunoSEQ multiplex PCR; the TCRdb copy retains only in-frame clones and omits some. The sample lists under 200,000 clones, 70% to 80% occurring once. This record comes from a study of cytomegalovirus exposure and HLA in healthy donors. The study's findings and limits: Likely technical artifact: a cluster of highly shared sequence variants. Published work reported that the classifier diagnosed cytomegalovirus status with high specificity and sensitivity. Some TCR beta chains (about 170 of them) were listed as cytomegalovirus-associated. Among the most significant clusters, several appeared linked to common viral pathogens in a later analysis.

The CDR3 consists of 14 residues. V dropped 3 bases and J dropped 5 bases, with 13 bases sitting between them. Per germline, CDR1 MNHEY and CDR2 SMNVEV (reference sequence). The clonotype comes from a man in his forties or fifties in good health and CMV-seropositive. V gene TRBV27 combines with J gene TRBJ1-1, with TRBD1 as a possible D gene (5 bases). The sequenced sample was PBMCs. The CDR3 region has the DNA TGTGCCAGCAGTTTCGCTCAGGGTGGGACTGAAGCTTTCTTT. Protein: CASSFAQGGTEAFF.